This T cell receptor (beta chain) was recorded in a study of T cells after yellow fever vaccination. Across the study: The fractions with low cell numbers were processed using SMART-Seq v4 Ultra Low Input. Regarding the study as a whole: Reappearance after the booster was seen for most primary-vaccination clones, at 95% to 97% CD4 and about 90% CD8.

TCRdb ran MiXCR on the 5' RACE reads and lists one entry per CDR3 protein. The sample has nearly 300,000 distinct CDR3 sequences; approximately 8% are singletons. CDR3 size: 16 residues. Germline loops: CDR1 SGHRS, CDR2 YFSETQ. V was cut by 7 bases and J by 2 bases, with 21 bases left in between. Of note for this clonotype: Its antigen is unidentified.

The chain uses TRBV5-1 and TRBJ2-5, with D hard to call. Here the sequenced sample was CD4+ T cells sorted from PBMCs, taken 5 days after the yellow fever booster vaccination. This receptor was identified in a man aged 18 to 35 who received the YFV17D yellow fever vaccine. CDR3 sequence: CASQRGSGNTQETQYF. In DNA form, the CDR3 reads TGCGCCAGCCAAAGAGGATCTGGTAACACTCAAGAGACCCAGTACTTC. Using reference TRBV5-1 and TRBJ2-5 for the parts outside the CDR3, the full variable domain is KAGVTQTPRYLIKTRGQQVTLSCSPISGHRSVSWYQQTPGQGLQFLFEYFSETQRNKGNFPGRFSGRQFSNSRSEMNVSTLELGDSALYLCASQRGSGNTQETQYFGPGTRLLVL.